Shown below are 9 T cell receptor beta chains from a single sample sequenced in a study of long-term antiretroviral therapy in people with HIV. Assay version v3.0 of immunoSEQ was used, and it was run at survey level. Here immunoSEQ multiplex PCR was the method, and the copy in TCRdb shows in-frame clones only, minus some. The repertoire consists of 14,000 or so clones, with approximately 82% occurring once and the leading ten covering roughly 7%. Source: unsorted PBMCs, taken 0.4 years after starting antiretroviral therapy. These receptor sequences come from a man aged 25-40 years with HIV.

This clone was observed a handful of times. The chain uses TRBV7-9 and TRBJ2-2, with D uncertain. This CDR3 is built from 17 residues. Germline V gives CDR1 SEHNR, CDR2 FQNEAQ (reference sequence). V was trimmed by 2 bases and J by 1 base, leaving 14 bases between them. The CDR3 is CASSLTGIGGNTGELFF. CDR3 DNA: TGTGCCAGCAGCTTAACTGGGATAGGTGGGAACACCGGGGAGCTGTTTTTT.

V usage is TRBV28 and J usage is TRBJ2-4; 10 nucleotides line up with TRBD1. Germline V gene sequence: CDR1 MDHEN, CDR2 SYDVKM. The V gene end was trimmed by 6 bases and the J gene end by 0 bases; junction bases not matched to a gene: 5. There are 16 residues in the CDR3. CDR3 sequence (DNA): TGTGCCAGCAGCCGACAGGGGGCGGGAGCCAAAAACATTCAGTACTTC. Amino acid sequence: CASSRQGAGAKNIQYF.

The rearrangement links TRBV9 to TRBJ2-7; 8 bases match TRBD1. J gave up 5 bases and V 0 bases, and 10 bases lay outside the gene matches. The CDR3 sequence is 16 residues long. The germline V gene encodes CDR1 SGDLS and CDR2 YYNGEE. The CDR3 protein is CASSVAGNRGFDEQYF. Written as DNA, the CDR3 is TGTGCCAGCAGCGTAGCAGGTAACAGGGGGTTTGACGAGCAGTACTTC.

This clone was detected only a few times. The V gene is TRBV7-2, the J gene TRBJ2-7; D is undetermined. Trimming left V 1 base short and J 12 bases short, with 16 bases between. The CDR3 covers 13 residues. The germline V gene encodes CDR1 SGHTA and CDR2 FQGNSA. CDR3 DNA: TGTGCCAGCAGCTTAGGGTCGAGTCGGGCTACGTACTTC. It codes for CASSLGSSRATYF.

DNA for the CDR3: TGCGCCAGCAGCCAAGAAGGGACAGGGGGACGGGAAAAACTGTTTTTT. This sequence encodes CASSQEGTGGREKLFF. This chain uses TRBV4-1 with TRBJ1-4, with TRBD1 matching 11 bases. V lost 0 bases, J lost 8 bases, and 5 bases stayed unmatched. The germline V gene encodes CDR1 MGHRA and CDR2 YSYEKL. The CDR3 has 16 residues.

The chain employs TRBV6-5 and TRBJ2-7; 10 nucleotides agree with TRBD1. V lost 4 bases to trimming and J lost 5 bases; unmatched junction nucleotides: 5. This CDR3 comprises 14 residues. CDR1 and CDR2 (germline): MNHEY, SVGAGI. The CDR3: CASSFSTGGNEQYF. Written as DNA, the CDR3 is TGTGCCAGCAGTTTCTCGACAGGGGGCAACGAGCAGTACTTC.

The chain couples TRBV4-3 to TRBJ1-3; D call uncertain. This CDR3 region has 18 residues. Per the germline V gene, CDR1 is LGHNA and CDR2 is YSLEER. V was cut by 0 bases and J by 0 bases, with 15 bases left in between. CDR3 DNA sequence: TGCGCCAGCAGCCAAGATTCGCTCCAAGGCAGCTCTGGAAACACCATATATTTT. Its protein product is CASSQDSLQGSSGNTIYF.

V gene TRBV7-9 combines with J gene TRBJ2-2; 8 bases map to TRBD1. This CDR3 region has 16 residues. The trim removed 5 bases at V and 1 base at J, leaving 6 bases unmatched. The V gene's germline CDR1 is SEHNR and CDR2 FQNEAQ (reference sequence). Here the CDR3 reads CASSQDRGWNTGELFF. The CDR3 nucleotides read TGTGCCAGCAGCCAAGACAGGGGCTGGAACACCGGGGAGCTGTTTTTT.

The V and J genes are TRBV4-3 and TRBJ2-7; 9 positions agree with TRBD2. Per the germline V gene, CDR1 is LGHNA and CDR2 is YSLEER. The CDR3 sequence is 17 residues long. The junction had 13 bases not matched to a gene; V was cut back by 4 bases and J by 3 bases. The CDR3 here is CASSRNWLAGNVYEQYF. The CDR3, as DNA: TGCGCCAGCAGCCGGAATTGGCTAGCGGGAAATGTCTACGAGCAGTACTTC.